Listed below are T cell receptor beta chains from one sample, sequenced in a study of cytomegalovirus exposure and HLA in healthy donors. Sequencing used immunoSEQ multiplex PCR; TCRdb keeps in-frame clones, though not all of them. This sample has some 150,000 clones, with around 82% found just once. The material sequenced was PBMCs. The receptor set was obtained from a woman between 50 and 59 years old in good health and CMV-seropositive. The CDR3 runs from the conserved cysteine through the conserved F or W. The D gene is left open where the match is weak. Clone size is given for some rows only: seen once, a few or many times, or a class if the clone is expanded.

d_call,clone_size,v_call,j_call,cdr3_nt,cdr3_aa
TRBD2,few,TRBV6-1,TRBJ2-7,TGTGCCAGCAGTGACCCCCCTACGTTCAGCGGGGGTAACTACGAGCAGTACTTC,CASSDPPTFSGGNYEQYF
-,once,TRBV6-5,TRBJ1-2,TGTGCCAGCAGTTACTCGTGGGGGCGCAGATTGGAGGGCTACACCTTC,CASSYSWGRRLEGYTF
TRBD1,-,TRBV5-4,TRBJ2-3,TGTGCCAGCAGCCCGAGGACAGGGACAGATACGCAGTATTTT,CASSPRTGTDTQYF
TRBD2,once,TRBV6-6,TRBJ2-7,TGTGCCAGCAGTTACTCCCGGGGGGGTTACGAGCAGTACTTC,CASSYSRGGYEQYF
TRBD2,-,TRBV13,TRBJ2-7,TGTGCCAGCAGCCCCGGGAGGGCCTACGAGCAGTACTTC,CASSPGRAYEQYF
-,-,TRBV5-1,TRBJ2-7,TGCGCCAGCAGCTTGGTCGGGGAGAGGGAGCAGTACTTC,CASSLVGEREQYF
-,-,TRBV6-6,TRBJ2-1,TGTGCCAGCAGTTTAGGGGACAATGAGCAGTTCTTC,CASSLGDNEQFF
-,few,TRBV7-2,TRBJ2-7,TGTGCCAGCAGCTTAAATACCTACGAGCAGTACTTC,CASSLNTYEQYF
TRBD1,-,TRBV18,TRBJ1-2,TGTGCCAGCTCACCCGGTCTGCGACAGGGAGGAGGATCGTTTGGTGGCTACACCTTC,CASSPGLRQGGGSFGGYTF
TRBD1,-,TRBV6-5,TRBJ1-2,TGTGCCAGCACCCAACGGACAGGGGGCTACACCTTC,CASTQRTGGYTF
TRBD1,-,TRBV9,TRBJ2-1,TGTGCCAGCAGCGTAGGAGGGGGGACAGGAGGTCGTGAGCAGTTCTTC,CASSVGGGTGGREQFF
TRBD1,-,TRBV29-1,TRBJ1-5,TGCAGCGCTCGACAGGGGTCTCAGCCCCAGCATTTT,CSARQGSQPQHF
-,-,TRBV6-1,TRBJ1-2,TGTGCCAGCAGTGAAAGAGCCGTGGAGGGGGGTCGGGTTGGCGGGGGCGCCTTAGGCTACACCTTC,CASSERAVEGGRVGGGALGYTF
-,-,TRBV30,TRBJ2-3,TGTGCCTGGAGTACCGGACTGAACACAGATACGCAGTATTTT,CAWSTGLNTDTQYF
TRBD2,-,TRBV5-1,TRBJ2-1,TGCGCCAGCAGCTCTAGCGGGGGAATGAGGAATGAGCAGTTCTTC,CASSSSGGMRNEQFF
-,-,TRBV6-1,TRBJ1-5,TGTGCCAGCAGTGGCGCGGGGGTCGGCAATCAGCCCCAGCATTTT,CASSGAGVGNQPQHF
TRBD1,-,TRBV6-1,TRBJ1-2,TGTGCCAGCAGTGAAGGGACAGGGCTTGGCTACACCTTC,CASSEGTGLGYTF
TRBD2,-,TRBV7-2,TRBJ2-2,TGTGCCAGCAGCTTAATCGGGGGGGCCACCGGGGAGCTGTTTTTT,CASSLIGGATGELFF
TRBD1,-,TRBV18,TRBJ1-3,TGTGCCAGCTCATCCGCATTGCCGACGACAGGGGCGCGAACCGGAAACACCATATATTTT,CASSSALPTTGARTGNTIYF
TRBD1,once,TRBV6-5,TRBJ1-4,TGTGCCAGCAGTCGAGCCGGGACAGCTAATGAAAAACTGTTTTTT,CASSRAGTANEKLFF
TRBD2,-,TRBV7-2,TRBJ2-2,TGTGCCAGCAACCCGATACTGGCGGGGGGAACCGGGGAGCTGTTTTTT,CASNPILAGGTGELFF
TRBD1,-,TRBV2,TRBJ2-3,TGTGCCACTAAGCCCGGGACAGTCAGCACAGATACGCAGTATTTT,CATKPGTVSTDTQYF
-,-,TRBV5-6,TRBJ1-1,TGTGCCTCGCTACTTCTCCAAACGAACACTGAAGCTTTCTTT,CASLLLQTNTEAFF
-,-,TRBV5-1,TRBJ1-2,TGCGCCAGCAGCTTGGCGGGTTCGCGCGGCTACACCTTC,CASSLAGSRGYTF
TRBD1,-,TRBV30,TRBJ2-2,TGTGCCTGGAATAACAGGGGCACCGGGGAGCTGTTTTTT,CAWNNRGTGELFF
TRBD1,-,TRBV7-9,TRBJ1-6,TGTGCCAGCAGCTTAGACAGGGGGTCTAATTCACCCCTCCACTTT,CASSLDRGSNSPLHF
TRBD1,-,TRBV13,TRBJ1-2,TGTGCCAGCCCAGGCGACAGGGCTATTGGCTACACCTTC,CASPGDRAIGYTF
-,-,TRBV7-6,TRBJ2-6,TGTGCCAGCAGCCCCCCCGGGGGGGCCAACGTCCTGACTTTC,CASSPPGGANVLTF
TRBD2,-,TRBV2,TRBJ2-6,TGTGCCAGCACCGCAGGACTAGCGGGGCCCGGGGCCAACGTCCTGACTTTC,CASTAGLAGPGANVLTF
-,-,TRBV30,TRBJ2-7,TGTGCCTGGAGTGGCGGGACAGTAGCTTACGAGCAGTACTTC,CAWSGGTVAYEQYF
TRBD2,-,TRBV6-1,TRBJ2-7,TGTGCCAGCAGAGCGGGGGGTCCCTACGAGCAGTACTTC,CASRAGGPYEQYF
-,-,TRBV6-4,TRBJ1-6,TGTGCCGGACCGTACAGGGTCACTGCCTATAATTCACCCCTCCACTTT,CAGPYRVTAYNSPLHF
-,-,TRBV30,TRBJ1-5,TGTGCCCCTAAAGGGGGACCGAGTAGCAATCAGCCCCAGCATTTT,CAPKGGPSSNQPQHF
-,-,TRBV2,TRBJ2-2,TGTGCCAGAAAGGGGGACACCGGGGAGCTGTTTTTT,CARKGDTGELFF
-,-,TRBV5-1,TRBJ1-4,TGCGCCAGCAGCTTGGAGCCCAACTTCGGAGTGGAAAAACTGTTTTTT,CASSLEPNFGVEKLFF
TRBD1,-,TRBV6-6,TRBJ1-6,TGTGCCAGCAGTTATACGGCAGGGGGGAATTCACCCCTCCACTTT,CASSYTAGGNSPLHF
-,-,TRBV6-6,TRBJ1-1,TGTGCCAGATCCAAGGGGCCGAACACTGAAGCTTTCTTT,CARSKGPNTEAFF
-,-,TRBV15,TRBJ2-2,TGTGCCACCAGCAGGAATTTTTTAGCAGCGGCGAACACCGGGGAGCTGTTTTTT,CATSRNFLAAANTGELFF